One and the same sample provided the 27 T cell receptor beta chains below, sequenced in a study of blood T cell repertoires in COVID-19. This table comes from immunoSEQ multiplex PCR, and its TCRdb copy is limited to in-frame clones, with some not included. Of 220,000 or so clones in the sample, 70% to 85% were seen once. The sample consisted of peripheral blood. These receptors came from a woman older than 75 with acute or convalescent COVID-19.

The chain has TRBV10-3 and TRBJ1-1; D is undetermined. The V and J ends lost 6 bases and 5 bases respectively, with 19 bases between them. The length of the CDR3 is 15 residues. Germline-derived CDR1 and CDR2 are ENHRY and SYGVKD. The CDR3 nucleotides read TGTGCCATCAGAACCAATGGACTATCGAGTACTGAAGCTTTCTTT. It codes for CAIRTNGLSSTEAFF.

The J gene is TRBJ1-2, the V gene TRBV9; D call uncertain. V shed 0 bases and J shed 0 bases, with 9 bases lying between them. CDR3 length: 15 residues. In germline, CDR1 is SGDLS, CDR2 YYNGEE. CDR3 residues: CASSVGPETNYGYTF. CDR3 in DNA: TGTGCCAGCAGCGTAGGCCCGGAGACTAACTATGGCTACACCTTC.

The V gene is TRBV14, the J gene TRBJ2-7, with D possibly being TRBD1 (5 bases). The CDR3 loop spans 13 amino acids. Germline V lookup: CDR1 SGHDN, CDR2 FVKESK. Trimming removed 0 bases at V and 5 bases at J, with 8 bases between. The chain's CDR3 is CASSQDLRDEQYF. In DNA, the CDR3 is TGTGCCAGCAGCCAAGATCTCAGGGACGAGCAGTACTTC.

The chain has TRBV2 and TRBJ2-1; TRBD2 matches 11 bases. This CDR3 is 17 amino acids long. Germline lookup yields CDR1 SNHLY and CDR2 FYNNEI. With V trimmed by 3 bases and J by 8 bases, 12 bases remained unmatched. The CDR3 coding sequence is TGTGCCAGCAGTGATTCGACCACTAGCGGGAGTATTTATGAGCAGTTCTTC. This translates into CASSDSTTSGSIYEQFF. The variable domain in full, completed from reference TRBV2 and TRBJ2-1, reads EPEVTQTPSHQVTQMGQEVILRCVPISNHLYFYWYRQILGQKVEFLVSFYNNEISEKSEIFDDQFSVERPDGSNFTLKIRSTKLEDSAMYFCASSDSTTSGSIYEQFFGPGTRLTVL.

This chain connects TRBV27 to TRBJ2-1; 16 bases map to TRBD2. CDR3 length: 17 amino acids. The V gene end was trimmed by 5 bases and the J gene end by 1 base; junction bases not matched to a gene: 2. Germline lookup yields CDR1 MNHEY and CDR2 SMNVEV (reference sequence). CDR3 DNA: TGTGCCAGCAGTACGGGACTAGCGGGAGGGTCCTACAATGAGCAGTTCTTC. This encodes CASSTGLAGGSYNEQFF.

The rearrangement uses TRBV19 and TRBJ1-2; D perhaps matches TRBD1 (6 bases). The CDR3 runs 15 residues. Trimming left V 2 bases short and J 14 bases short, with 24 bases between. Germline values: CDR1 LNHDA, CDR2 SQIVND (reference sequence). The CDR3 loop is CASSIRTVRDTGTTF. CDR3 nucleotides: TGTGCCAGTAGTATACGGACAGTTCGGGACACCGGTACGACCTTC.

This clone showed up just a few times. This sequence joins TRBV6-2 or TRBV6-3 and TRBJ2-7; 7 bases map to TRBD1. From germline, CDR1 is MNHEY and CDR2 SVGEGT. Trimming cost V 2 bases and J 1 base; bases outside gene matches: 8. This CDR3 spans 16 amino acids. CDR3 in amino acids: CASSYTRDSLSYEQYF. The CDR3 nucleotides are TGTGCCAGCAGTTACACTCGGGACAGCCTTTCCTACGAGCAGTACTTC.

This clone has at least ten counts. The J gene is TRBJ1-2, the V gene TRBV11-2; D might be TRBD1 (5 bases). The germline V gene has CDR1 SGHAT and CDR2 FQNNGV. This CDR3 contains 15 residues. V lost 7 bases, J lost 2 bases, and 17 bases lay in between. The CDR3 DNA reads TGTGCCAGCACCCCTGGGTCGGAGGGGAACTATGGCTACACCTTC. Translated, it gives CASTPGSEGNYGYTF.

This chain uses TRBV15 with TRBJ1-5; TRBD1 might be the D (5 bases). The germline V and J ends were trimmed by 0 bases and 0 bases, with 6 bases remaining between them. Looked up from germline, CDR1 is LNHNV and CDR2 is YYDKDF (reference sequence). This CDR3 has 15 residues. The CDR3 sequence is CATSRDRVSNQPQHF. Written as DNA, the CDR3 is TGTGCCACCAGCAGAGACAGGGTTAGCAATCAGCCCCAGCATTTT.

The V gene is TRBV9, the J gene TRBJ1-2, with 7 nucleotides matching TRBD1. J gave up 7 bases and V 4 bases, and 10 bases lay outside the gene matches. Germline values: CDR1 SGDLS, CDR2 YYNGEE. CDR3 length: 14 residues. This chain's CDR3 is CASSKLEGGRGYTF. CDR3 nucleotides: TGTGCCAGCAGCAAGTTAGAAGGGGGCCGTGGCTACACCTTC.

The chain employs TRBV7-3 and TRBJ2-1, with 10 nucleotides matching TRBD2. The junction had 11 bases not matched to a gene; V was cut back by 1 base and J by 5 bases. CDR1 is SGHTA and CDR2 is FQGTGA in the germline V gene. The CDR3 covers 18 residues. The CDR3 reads CASSLIRLAGQNNNEQFF. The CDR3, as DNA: TGTGCCAGCAGCTTAATCAGACTAGCGGGTCAGAATAACAATGAGCAGTTCTTC.

CDR3 sequence reads: CASSQAQHPGGEKLFF. CDR3 DNA: TGCGCCAGCAGCCAAGCACAGCACCCCGGCGGGGAAAAACTGTTTTTT. V usage is TRBV4-3 and J usage is TRBJ1-4; D uncertain. V was shortened by 1 base and J by 8 bases, with 17 bases between the two germline ends. CDR3 length: 16 residues. Germline CDR1 LGHNA, CDR2 YSLEER.

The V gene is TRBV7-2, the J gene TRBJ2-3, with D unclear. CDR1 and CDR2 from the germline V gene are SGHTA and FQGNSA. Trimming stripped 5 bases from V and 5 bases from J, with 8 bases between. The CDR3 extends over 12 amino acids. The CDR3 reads CASSPTGDTQYF. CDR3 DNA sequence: TGTGCCAGCAGCCCGACGGGAGATACGCAGTATTTT.

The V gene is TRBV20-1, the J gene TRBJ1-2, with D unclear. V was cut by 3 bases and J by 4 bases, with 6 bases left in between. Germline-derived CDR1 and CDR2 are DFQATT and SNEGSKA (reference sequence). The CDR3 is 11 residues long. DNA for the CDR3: TGCAGTGCTAGGGCAGTCTATGGCTACACCTTC. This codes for CSARAVYGYTF.

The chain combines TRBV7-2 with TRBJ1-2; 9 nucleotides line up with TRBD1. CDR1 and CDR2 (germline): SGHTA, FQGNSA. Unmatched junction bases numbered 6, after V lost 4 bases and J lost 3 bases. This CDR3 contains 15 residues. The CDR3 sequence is CASSSTGQGYYGYTF. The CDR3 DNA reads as TGTGCCAGCAGCTCGACGGGACAGGGTTACTATGGCTACACCTTC.

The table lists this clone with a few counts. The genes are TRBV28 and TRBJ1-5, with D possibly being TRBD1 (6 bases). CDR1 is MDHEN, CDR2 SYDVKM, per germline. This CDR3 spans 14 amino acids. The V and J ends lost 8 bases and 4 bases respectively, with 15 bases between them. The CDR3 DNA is TGTGCCAGCGGTAGGGACACACAAAATCAGCCCCAGCATTTT. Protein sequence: CASGRDTQNQPQHF. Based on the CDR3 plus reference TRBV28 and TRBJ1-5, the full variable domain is DVKVTQSSRYLVKRTGEKVFLECVQDMDHENMFWYRQDPGLGLRLIYFSYDVKMKEKGDIPEGYSVSREKKERFSLILESASTNQTSMYLCASGRDTQNQPQHFGDGTRLSIL.

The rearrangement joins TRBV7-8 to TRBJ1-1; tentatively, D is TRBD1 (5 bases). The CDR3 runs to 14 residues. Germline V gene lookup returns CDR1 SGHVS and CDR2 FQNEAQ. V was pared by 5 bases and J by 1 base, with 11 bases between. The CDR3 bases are TGTGCCAGCAGCCGAGGGGAGGGGAACACTGAAGCTTTCTTT. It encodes CASSRGEGNTEAFF.

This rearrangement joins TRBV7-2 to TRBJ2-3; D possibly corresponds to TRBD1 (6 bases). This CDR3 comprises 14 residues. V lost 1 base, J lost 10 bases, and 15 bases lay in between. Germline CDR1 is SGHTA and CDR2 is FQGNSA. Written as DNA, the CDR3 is TGTGCCAGCAGCTTAGGTAGAGGGGGTTGGTCGCAGTATTTT. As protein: CASSLGRGGWSQYF.

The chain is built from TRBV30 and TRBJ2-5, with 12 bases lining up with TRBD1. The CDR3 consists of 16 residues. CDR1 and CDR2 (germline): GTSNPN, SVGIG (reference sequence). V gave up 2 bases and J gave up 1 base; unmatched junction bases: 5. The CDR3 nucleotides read TGTGCCTGGAGTTCGGGACAGGGGGCGCGCCAAGAGACCCAGTACTTC. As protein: CAWSSGQGARQETQYF.

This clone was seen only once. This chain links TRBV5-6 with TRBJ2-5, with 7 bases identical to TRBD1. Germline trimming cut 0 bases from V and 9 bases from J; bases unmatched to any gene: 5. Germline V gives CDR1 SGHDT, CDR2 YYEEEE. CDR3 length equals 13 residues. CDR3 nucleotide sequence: TGTGCCAGCAGCTTGGGACAGGGAAGGGCCCAGTACTTC. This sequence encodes CASSLGQGRAQYF. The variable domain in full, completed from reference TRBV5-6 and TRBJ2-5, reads DAGVTQSPTHLIKTRGQQVTLRCSPKSGHDTVSWYQQALGQGPQFIFQYYEEEERQRGNFPDRFSGHQFPNYSSELNVNALLLGDSALYLCASSLGQGRAQYFGPGTRLLVL.

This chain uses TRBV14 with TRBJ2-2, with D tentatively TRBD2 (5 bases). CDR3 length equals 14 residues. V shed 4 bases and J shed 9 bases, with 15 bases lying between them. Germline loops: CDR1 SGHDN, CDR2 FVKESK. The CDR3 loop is CASSPNRGQRELFF. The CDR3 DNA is TGTGCCAGCAGCCCCAACCGGGGTCAGCGGGAGCTGTTTTTT.

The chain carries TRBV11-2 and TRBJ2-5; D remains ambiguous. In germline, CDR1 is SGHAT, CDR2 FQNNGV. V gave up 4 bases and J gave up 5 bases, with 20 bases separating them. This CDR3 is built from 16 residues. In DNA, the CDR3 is TGTGCCAGCAGCTCCCCATGGTTGATAGCCGGTGAGACCCAGTACTTC. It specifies CASSSPWLIAGETQYF.

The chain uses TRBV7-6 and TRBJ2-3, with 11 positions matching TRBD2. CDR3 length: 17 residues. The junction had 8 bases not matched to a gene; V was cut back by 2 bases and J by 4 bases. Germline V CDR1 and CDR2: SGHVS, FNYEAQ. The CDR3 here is CASSLLAGGPPADTQYF. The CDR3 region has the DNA TGTGCCAGCAGCTTATTAGCGGGGGGGCCTCCCGCAGATACGCAGTATTTT.

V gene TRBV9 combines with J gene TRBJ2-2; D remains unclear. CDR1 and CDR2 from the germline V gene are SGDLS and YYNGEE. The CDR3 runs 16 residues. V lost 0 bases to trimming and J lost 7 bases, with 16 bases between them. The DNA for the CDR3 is TGTGCCAGCAGCGTAGTGAACGACAAAATGGGCGGGGAGCTGTTTTTT. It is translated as CASSVVNDKMGGELFF.

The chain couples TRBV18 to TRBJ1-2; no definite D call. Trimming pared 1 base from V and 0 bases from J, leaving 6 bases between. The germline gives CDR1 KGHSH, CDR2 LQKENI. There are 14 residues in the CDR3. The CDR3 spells CASSPRDSNYGYTF. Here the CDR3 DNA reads TGTGCCAGCTCACCACGCGACTCTAACTATGGCTACACCTTC.

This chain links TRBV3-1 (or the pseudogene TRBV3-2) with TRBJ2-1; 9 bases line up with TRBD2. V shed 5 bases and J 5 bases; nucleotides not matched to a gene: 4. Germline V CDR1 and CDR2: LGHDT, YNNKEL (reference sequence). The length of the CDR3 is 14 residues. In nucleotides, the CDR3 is TGTGCCAGCAGCGGGACTAGCTTAAACAATGAGCAGTTCTTC. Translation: CASSGTSLNNEQFF.

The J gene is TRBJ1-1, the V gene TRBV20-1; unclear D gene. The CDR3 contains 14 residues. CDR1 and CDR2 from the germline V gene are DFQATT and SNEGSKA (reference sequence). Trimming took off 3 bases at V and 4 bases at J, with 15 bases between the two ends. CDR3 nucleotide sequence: TGCAGTGCTAGTCCCGTGATCCGGGGCACTGAAGCTTTCTTT. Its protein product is CSASPVIRGTEAFF.